A single sample is the source of the 25 T cell receptor beta chains below, sequenced in a study of regulatory T cells in long-lasting Graves disease. According to the study, TCR beta libraries were built with iRepertoire HTBI primers and CDR3-region Arm-PCR. TCRdb analysed the multiplex PCR reads with MiXCR anew, one entry per CDR3 protein. The sample records about 430,000 distinct CDR3 sequences, about 15% being singletons. Specified time point: newly diagnosed GD, antithyroid drugs for less than 3 months. RNA from PBMCs was the source of the TCR library. These same data were also listed under a study on T cells in Graves' hyperthyroidism and ophthalmopathy.

The sample in question was peripheral blood mononuclear cells (PBMCs), obtained at new diagnosis, from a patient treated with antithyroid drugs. The receptors come from a middle-aged woman with Graves disease.

The chain recombines TRBV12-3 or TRBV12-4 with TRBJ2-1, with TRBD2 matching over 12 bases. CDR3 length equals 17 residues. Losses at the gene ends were 5 bases for V and 4 bases for J; bases not matched to a gene: 9. CDR3 nucleotide sequence: TGTGCCAGCAGTCCTCGACTAGCGGGAGTGGGATACAATGAGCAGTTCTTC. Protein product: CASSPRLAGVGYNEQFF.

This clonotype has a handful of counts. The rearrangement links TRBV7-2 to TRBJ2-5, with 8 positions matching TRBD2. The CDR3 has 14 residues. The ends lost 5 bases at V and 7 bases at J; junction bases unmatched: 9. Per germline, CDR1 SGHTA and CDR2 FQGNSA. CDR3 DNA sequence: TGTGCCAGCAGCCGCGGGAGGAGCTCCTCGACCCAGTACTTC. Its translation is CASSRGRSSSTQYF.

In this sample, this clonotype turned up many times. The chain joins TRBV2 to TRBJ2-1; 7 bases agree with TRBD2. Trimming at V came to 6 bases and at J to 3 bases, leaving 8 bases not matched to a gene. The CDR3 has 15 residues. Germline V gene sequence: CDR1 SNHLY, CDR2 FYNNEI. The CDR3 nucleotides read TGTGCCAGCAGGTCAGGCGGGAGCGTCTACAATGAGCAGTTCTTC. Its protein product is CASRSGGSVYNEQFF.

Of note for this clonotype: A read error may account for a junction end that differs from germline. The chain joins TRBV7-2 to TRBJ2-1; D is uncertain. Germline V CDR1 and CDR2: SGHTA, FQGNSA. CDR3 length equals 11 residues. As DNA, the CDR3 is TGTGCCAGCAGCTTAGGGGCAGAGGTGGTCTTC. Its translation: CASSLGAEVVF.

In nucleotides, the CDR3 is TGTGCCAGTAGTATAGGGGGTACCTTGGACACTGAAGCTTTCTTT. Encoded protein: CASSIGGTLDTEAFF. V is TRBV19 and J is TRBJ1-1, with no clear D. This CDR3 has 15 residues. In germline, CDR1 is LNHDA, CDR2 SQIVND (reference sequence). Between the trimmed V and J ends, which lost 1 base and 3 bases, there was a span of 12 bases.

This clonotype was counted only a few times. A read error may produce the germline difference seen at one junction end. The V and J genes are TRBV25-1 and TRBJ1-6, with D perhaps matching TRBD1 (6 bases). Germline V gene sequence: CDR1 MGHDK, CDR2 SYGVNS. The CDR3 consists of 17 residues. This CDR3 reads CASSEYSDSLYSSPLHF. The CDR3 DNA sequence: TGTGCCAGCAGTGAATATTCGGACAGTCTCTATAGTTCACCCCTCCACTTT.

V usage is TRBV20-1 and J usage is TRBJ2-7; weak D call: TRBD1 (5 bases). V was cut by 1 base and J by 2 bases, with 12 bases left in between. CDR3 length: 14 amino acids. Germline values: CDR1 DFQATT, CDR2 SNEGSKA (reference sequence). The CDR3 protein is CSARVKKGAYEQYF. The CDR3 nucleotides are TGCAGTGCTAGAGTTAAAAAAGGGGCCTACGAGCAGTACTTC.

The CDR3 sequence is CAWSGPTRGRSGTQYF. DNA for the CDR3: TGTGCCTGGAGTGGCCCCACCCGCGGGAGGAGTGGTACGCAGTATTTT. V is TRBV30 and J is TRBJ2-3; 8 bases align to TRBD2. V lost 1 base to trimming and J lost 8 bases; unmatched junction nucleotides: 14. The CDR3 extends over 16 amino acids. Germline V gene sequence: CDR1 GTSNPN, CDR2 SVGIG (reference sequence).

This sequence joins TRBV28 and TRBJ2-7; the match to TRBD1 covers 9 bases. Germline V gene data show CDR1 as MDHEN and CDR2 as SYDVKM. CDR3 length equals 14 residues. Losses at the gene ends were 6 bases for V and 7 bases for J; bases not matched to a gene: 10. The CDR3 spells CASSPGQGTMEQYF. CDR3 nucleotides: TGTGCCAGCAGCCCGGGACAGGGTACCATGGAGCAGTACTTC.

This clonotype was picked up a small number of times. Sequence at one end of the junction differs from germline and may be a read error. The DNA of the CDR3 is TGTGCCAGCAGTTACTCGGTTAATTTTGTGTCACCCCTCCACTTT. Amino acids: CASSYSVNFVSPLHF. V gene TRBV6-4 combines with J gene TRBJ1-6; D is unresolved. The V gene's germline CDR1 is MRHNA and CDR2 SNTAGT. This CDR3 has 15 amino acids.

This clonotype was seen many times. V is TRBV2 and J is TRBJ1-5, with D perhaps TRBD1 (5 bases). V lost 6 bases, J lost 0 bases, and 6 bases lay in between. CDR3 length: 13 amino acids. The V gene's germline CDR1 is SNHLY and CDR2 FYNNEI. CDR3 DNA: TGTGCCAGCAGCAGGGATAGCAATCAGCCCCAGCATTTT. It is translated as CASSRDSNQPQHF.

In the case of this clonotype: Germline and junction disagree at one end, which may indicate a read error. V usage is TRBV4-3 and J usage is TRBJ2-5; 9 bases map to TRBD1. Germline-derived CDR1 and CDR2 are LGHNA and YSLEER. The CDR3 is 17 residues long. This CDR3 reads CASSQEAGTGIAYEQSF. The CDR3 nucleotides are TGCGCCAGCAGCCAAGAGGCCGGGACAGGGATAGCATATGAGCAGTCCTTC.

In its sample, this clonotype was seen many times. This chain uses TRBV10-3 with TRBJ1-5; D unclear. V was clipped by 3 bases and J by 0 bases, with 9 bases between them. Germline CDR1 reads ENHRY; CDR2 reads SYGVKD. The CDR3 spans 15 residues. Here the CDR3 reads CAISEDPYSNQPQHF. As DNA, the CDR3 is TGTGCCATCAGTGAAGACCCTTATAGCAATCAGCCCCAGCATTTT.

This clonotype turned up a few times. CDR3: CASSQYWGPGNTGELFF. CDR3 sequence (DNA): TGTGCCAGTAGCCAATATTGGGGGCCGGGGAACACCGGGGAGCTGTTTTTT. The V gene is TRBV19, the J gene TRBJ2-2, with D perhaps TRBD1 (6 bases). The germline V and J ends were trimmed by 6 bases and 1 base, with 18 bases remaining between them. The CDR3 runs 17 residues. CDR1 is LNHDA, CDR2 SQIVND, per germline (reference sequence).

This clonotype appeared many times. The rearrangement uses TRBV28 and TRBJ2-1; TRBD2 matches at 12 bases. Looked up from germline, CDR1 is MDHEN and CDR2 is SYDVKM. The CDR3 spans 14 residues. CDR3 in DNA: TGTGCTATCCGTGGACTAGCGGGATACAATGAGCAGTTCTTC. Protein sequence: CAIRGLAGYNEQFF.

This clonotype was found many times. This chain uses TRBV10-3 with TRBJ1-2, with TRBD1 identical over 7 bases. From germline, CDR1 is ENHRY and CDR2 SYGVKD. This CDR3 spans 13 amino acids. Trimming at V came to 3 bases and at J to 7 bases, leaving 5 bases not matched to a gene. The CDR3 loop is CAISEGTAFGYTF. As DNA, the CDR3 is TGTGCCATCAGTGAAGGGACAGCCTTTGGCTACACCTTC.

A word on this clonotype: This could be a read error, since a much larger clone is one nucleotide away. The genes are TRBV7-2 and TRBJ2-2; the D call may be TRBD1 or TRBD2 (5 bases each). This CDR3 has 16 residues. The germline V gene encodes CDR1 SGHTA and CDR2 FQGNSA. CDR3 DNA sequence: TGTGCCAGCAGCTTCGACAGAGCAGGGAACACCGGGGAGCTGGTTTTT. As protein: CASSFDRAGNTGELVF.

There are many counts of this clonotype. DNA for the CDR3: TGTGCCAGCAGCTTCGGGGGATTTGGCACAGATACGCAGTATTTT. It translates to CASSFGGFGTDTQYF. The chain is built from TRBV11-2 and TRBJ2-3, with D possibly TRBD2 on 6 matching bases. Germline V lookup: CDR1 SGHAT, CDR2 FQNNGV. The CDR3 loop spans 15 amino acids. V was pared by 3 bases and J by 1 base, with 11 bases between. The whole variable domain, filled in from reference TRBV11-2 and TRBJ2-3, reads EAGVAQSPRYKIIEKRQSVAFWCNPISGHATLYWYQQILGQGPKLLIQFQNNGVVDDSQLPKDRFSAERLKGVDSTLKIQPAKLEDSAVYLCASSFGGFGTDTQYFGPGTRLTVL.

This clonotype has at least ten counts. The chain carries TRBV9 and TRBJ2-1, with TRBD1 identical over 7 bases. Germline V gene lookup returns CDR1 SGDLS and CDR2 YYNGEE. V gave up 4 bases and J gave up 3 bases; unmatched junction bases: 7. The CDR3 has 15 amino acids. In DNA form, the CDR3 reads TGTGCCAGCAGCATATCGGGACAGCTCTACAATGAGCAGTTCTTC. It encodes CASSISGQLYNEQFF.

This clonotype was recorded many times. The chain employs TRBV5-1 and TRBJ2-7, with D maybe TRBD1 (5 bases). This CDR3 spans 13 amino acids. The germline gives CDR1 SGHRS, CDR2 YFSETQ. The V end was cut by 4 bases, the J end by 3 bases, with 11 bases between. For the CDR3, the DNA is TGCGCCAGCAGCCCAGAGACAGTCTACGAGCAGTACTTC. The encoded protein is CASSPETVYEQYF.

This clonotype was recorded at least ten times. The chain has TRBV4-1 and TRBJ2-7; TRBD2 matches at 7 bases. Germline trimming cut 1 base from V and 5 bases from J; bases unmatched to any gene: 2. CDR1 MGHRA and CDR2 YSYEKL come from the germline V gene. This CDR3 has 13 residues. The CDR3: CASSQAAGDEQYF. The CDR3 DNA reads TGCGCCAGCAGCCAAGCGGCGGGAGACGAGCAGTACTTC.

The rearrangement links TRBV6-2 or TRBV6-3 to TRBJ2-3; 11 bases line up with TRBD2. The germline V gene has CDR1 MNHEY and CDR2 SVGEGT. V was pared by 5 bases and J by 0 bases, with 7 bases of the junction left unmatched. CDR3 length: 17 residues. The CDR3 DNA sequence: TGTGCCAGCAGTCCCCTAGCGGGGGGAGGTAGCACAGATACGCAGTATTTT. This translates into CASSPLAGGGSTDTQYF.

This clonotype was seen at least ten times. The V gene is TRBV27, the J gene TRBJ2-7, with a weak D call TRBD1 (5 bases). The length of the CDR3 is 15 residues. V shed 4 bases and J shed 4 bases, with 17 bases lying between them. Germline CDR1 and CDR2: MNHEY and SMNVEV (reference sequence). The CDR3 nucleotides read TGTGCCAGCAGTTCCTCTAGTTCTGGGGCGTACGAGCAGTACTTC. Protein: CASSSSSSGAYEQYF.

In regard to this clonotype: A far more abundant clone sits one base away, making this likely a read error. DNA for the CDR3: TGTGCCAGCAGCTTAGTAGCGGGAGCGAACGCCGGGGAGCTGTTTTTT. Protein sequence: CASSLVAGANAGELFF. This sequence joins TRBV7-6 and TRBJ2-2, with 9 positions matching TRBD2. Germline V gene data show CDR1 as SGHVS and CDR2 as FNYEAQ. CDR3 length: 16 residues.

This clonotype was counted a few times. The rearrangement uses TRBV18 and TRBJ1-2; D remains unclear. V lost 6 bases, J lost 2 bases, and 16 bases lay in between. The CDR3 contains 15 residues. The V gene's germline CDR1 is KGHSH and CDR2 LQKENI. This CDR3 reads CASSSDLVRNYGYTF. CDR3 coding DNA: TGTGCCAGCTCCTCAGACTTGGTTCGGAACTATGGCTACACCTTC. Full variable domain (missing parts from reference TRBV18 and TRBJ1-2): NAGVMQNPRHLVRRRGQEARLRCSPMKGHSHVYWYRQLPEEGLKFMVYLQKENIIDESGMPKERFSAEFPKEGPSILRIQQVVRGDSAAYFCASSSDLVRNYGYTFGSGTRLTVV.